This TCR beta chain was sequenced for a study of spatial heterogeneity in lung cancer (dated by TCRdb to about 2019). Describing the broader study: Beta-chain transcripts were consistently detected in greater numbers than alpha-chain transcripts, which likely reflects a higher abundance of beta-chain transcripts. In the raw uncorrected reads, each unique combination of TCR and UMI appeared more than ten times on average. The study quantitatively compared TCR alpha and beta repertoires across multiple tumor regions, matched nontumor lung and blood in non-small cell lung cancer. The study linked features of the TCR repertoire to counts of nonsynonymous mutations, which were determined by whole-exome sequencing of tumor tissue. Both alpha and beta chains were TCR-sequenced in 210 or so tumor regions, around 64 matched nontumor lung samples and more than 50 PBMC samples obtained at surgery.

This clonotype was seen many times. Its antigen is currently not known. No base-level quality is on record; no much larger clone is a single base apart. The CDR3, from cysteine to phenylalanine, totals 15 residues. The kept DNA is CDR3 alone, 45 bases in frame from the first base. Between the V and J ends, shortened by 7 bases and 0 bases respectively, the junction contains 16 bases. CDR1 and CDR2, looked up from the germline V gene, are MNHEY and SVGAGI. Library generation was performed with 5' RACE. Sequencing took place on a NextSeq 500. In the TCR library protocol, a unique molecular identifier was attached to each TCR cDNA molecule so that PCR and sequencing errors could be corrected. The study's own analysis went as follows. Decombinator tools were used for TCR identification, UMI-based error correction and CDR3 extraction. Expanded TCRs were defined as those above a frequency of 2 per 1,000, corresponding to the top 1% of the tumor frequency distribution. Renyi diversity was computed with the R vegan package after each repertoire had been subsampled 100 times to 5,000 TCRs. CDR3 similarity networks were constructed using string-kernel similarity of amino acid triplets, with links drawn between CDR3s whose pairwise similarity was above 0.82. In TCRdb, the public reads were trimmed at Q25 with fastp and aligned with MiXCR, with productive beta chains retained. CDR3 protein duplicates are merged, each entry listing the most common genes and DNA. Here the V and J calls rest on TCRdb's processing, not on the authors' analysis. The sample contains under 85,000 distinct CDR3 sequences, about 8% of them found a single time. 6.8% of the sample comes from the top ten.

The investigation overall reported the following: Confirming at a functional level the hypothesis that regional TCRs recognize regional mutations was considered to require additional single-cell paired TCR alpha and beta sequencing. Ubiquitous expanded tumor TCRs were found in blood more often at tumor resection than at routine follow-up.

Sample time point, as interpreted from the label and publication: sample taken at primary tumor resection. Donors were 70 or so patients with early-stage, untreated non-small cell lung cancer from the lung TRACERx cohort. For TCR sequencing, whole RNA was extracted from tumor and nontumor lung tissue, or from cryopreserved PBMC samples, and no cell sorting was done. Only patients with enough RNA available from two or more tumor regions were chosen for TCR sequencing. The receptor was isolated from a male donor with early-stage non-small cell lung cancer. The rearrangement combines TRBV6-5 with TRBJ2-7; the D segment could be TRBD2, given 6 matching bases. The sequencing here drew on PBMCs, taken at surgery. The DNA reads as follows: TGTGCCAGCACCCCCGGGACTCCCAGCTCCTACGAGCAGTACTTC. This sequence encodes CASTPGTPSSYEQYF.